This T cell receptor (beta chain) was sequenced for a study of vaccination and CD4 T cells after COVID-19. Overall study: Each convalescent patient was PCR positive for SARS-CoV-2 on nasal swab; 10 or so cases were mild and one severe. Cells were stimulated with overlapping spike peptide pools from SARS-CoV-2, HCoV-NL63, HCoV-OC43 and HCoV-229E.

In its sample, this clonotype was seen a few times. Its antigen is not identified. The sample's treatment: approximately 9-day PBMC culture with coronavirus spike peptide pools or control peptides (ViraFEST assay). The Oncomine TCR Beta short-read assay sequenced DNA from cultured CD4+ T cells. TCRdb ran MiXCR on the PCR reads and lists one entry per CDR3 protein. Of 12,000 to 15,000 distinct CDR3 sequences in the sample, more than 40% are singletons; the top ten hold over 9.5%. The germline gives CDR1 MNHNS, CDR2 SASEGT. CDR3 length: 13 amino acids. The germline V and J ends were trimmed by 4 bases and 4 bases, with 10 bases remaining between them. Notes on the study in general: Post-vaccination, and not before, a median 86.3% of reactive clones appeared in convalescent patients. Looking at convalescent patients, 304 of their 307 vaccine-specific clones were spike mono-reactive.

Sequencing used CD4+ T cells from blood, cultured in vitro. V gene TRBV6-1 combines with J gene TRBJ2-5, with no clear D. This clonotype was obtained from a human donor who had recovered from COVID-19. CDR3 DNA sequence: TGTGCCAGCAGTGCCGATGAGCCAGAGACCCAGTACTTC. Translation: CASSADEPETQYF.